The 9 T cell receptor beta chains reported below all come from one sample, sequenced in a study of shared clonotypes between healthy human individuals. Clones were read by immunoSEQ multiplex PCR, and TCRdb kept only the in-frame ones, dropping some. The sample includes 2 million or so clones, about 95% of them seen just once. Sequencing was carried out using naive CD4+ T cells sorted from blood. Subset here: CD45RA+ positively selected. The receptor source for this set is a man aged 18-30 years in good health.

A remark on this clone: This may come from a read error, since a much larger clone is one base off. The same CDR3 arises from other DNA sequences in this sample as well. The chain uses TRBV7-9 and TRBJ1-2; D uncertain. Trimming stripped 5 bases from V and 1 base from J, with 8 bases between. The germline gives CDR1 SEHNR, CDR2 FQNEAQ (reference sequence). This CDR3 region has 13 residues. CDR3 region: CASSLPYNYGYTF. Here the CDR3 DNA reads TGTGCCAGCAGCCTACCATATAACTATGGCTACACCTTC.

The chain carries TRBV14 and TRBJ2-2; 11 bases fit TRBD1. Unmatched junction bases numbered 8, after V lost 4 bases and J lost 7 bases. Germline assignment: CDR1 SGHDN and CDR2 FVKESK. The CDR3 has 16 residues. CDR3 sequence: CASSPPSGTGGGELFF. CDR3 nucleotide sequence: TGTGCCAGCAGCCCTCCCTCCGGGACAGGGGGCGGGGAGCTGTTTTTT.

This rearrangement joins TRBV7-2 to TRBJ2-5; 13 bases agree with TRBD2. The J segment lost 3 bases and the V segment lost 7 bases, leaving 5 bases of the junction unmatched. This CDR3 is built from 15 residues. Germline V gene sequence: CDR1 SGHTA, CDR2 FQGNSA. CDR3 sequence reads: CASTRGLAGEETQYF. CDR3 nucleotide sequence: TGTGCCAGCACCCGAGGACTAGCGGGAGAAGAGACCCAGTACTTC. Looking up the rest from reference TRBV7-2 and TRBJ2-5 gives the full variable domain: GAGVSQSPSNKVTEKGKDVELRCDPISGHTALYWYRQSLGQGLEFLIYFQGNSAPDKSGLPSDRFSAERTGGSVSTLTIQRTQQEDSAVYLCASTRGLAGEETQYFGPGTRLLVL.

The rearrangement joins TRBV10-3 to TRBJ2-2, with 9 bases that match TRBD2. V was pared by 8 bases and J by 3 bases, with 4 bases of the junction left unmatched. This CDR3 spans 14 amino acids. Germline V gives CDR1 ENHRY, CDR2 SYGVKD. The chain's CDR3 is CAIDGGGDTGELFF. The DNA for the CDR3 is TGTGCCATCGATGGCGGGGGGGACACCGGGGAGCTGTTTTTT.

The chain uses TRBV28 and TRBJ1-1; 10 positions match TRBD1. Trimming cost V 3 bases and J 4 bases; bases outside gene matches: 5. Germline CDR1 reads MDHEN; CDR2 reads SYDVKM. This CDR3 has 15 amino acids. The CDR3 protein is CASSFPGTGVTEAFF. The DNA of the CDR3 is TGTGCCAGCAGTTTCCCCGGGACAGGGGTCACTGAAGCTTTCTTT.

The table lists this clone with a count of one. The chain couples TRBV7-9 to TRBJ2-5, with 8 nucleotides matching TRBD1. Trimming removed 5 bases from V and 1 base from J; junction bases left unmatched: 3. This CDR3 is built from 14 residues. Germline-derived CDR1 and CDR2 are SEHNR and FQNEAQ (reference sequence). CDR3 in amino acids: CASSEDRGQETQYF. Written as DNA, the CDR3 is TGTGCCAGCAGCGAAGACAGGGGCCAAGAGACCCAGTACTTC.

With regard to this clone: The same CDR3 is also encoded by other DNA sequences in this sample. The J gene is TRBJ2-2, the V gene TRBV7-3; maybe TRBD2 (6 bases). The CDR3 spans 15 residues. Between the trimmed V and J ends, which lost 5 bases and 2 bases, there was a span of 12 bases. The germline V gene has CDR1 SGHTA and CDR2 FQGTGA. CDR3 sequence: CASSPGTPNTGELFF. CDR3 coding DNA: TGTGCCAGCAGCCCCGGGACTCCTAACACCGGGGAGCTGTTTTTT.

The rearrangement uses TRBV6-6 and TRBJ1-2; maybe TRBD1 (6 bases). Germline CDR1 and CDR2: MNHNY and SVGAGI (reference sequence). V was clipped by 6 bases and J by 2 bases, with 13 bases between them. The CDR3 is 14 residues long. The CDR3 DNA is TGTGCCAGCAGAAGGACAGACCAAAACTATGGCTACACCTTC. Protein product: CASRRTDQNYGYTF.

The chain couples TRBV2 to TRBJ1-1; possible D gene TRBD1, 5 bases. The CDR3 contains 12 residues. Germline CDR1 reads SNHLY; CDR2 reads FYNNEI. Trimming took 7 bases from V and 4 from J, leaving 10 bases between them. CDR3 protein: CASNQGTTEAFF. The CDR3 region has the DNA TGTGCCAGCAACCAGGGTACCACTGAAGCTTTCTTT.